A single TCR beta chain is shown here with its context. Its antigen is as yet unknown. Busulfan-fludarabine conditioning, marrow transplant, and cyclophosphamide on days +3 and +4 were administered. This entry comes from a study of T cells after posttransplantation cyclophosphamide. Overall study results and limits: Recipient CMV seropositivity and CMV reactivation strongly tracked TRB clonality. Skin or GI-infiltrating T cells shared few TRB sequences with blood.

This table comes from immunoSEQ multiplex PCR, and its TCRdb copy is limited to in-frame clones, with some not included. The table has under 6,000 clones, around 72% seen once; the top ten hold 15% to 20%. The germline CDR1 and CDR2 sequences are MNHEY and SVGAGI. This CDR3 has 15 amino acids. The ends lost 5 bases at V and 0 bases at J; junction bases unmatched: 6. This TCR was sampled from a male patient in his sixties who received an allogeneic stem cell transplant from an unrelated donor, was CMV-positive, and had acute GVHD only. Some T cells may arise from the graft donor. The sequencing here drew on PBMCs, taken 362 days after allogeneic stem cell transplant with posttransplant cyclophosphamide. The J gene is TRBJ2-7, the V gene TRBV6-5; 8 nucleotides match TRBD2. The CDR3 protein is CASSTTSASSYEQYF. The CDR3 DNA sequence: TGTGCCAGCAGTACGACTAGCGCGAGCTCCTACGAGCAGTACTTC.